These 29 T cell receptor beta chains were sequenced from one sample in a study of blood T cell repertoires in COVID-19 (dated by TCRdb to 2019 to 2021). Library preparation used the immunoSEQ multiplex PCR assay. TCRdb re-hosts the immuneACCESS table, in-frame sequences only. Its copies lack some clones; in the studies checked, an unresolved V gene accounts for under half of them, and the cause for the rest is not known. Within this sample are almost 250,000 clones, with around 87% of them counted one time only. The ten largest account for approximately 1.5% of the sample. The source material was PBMCs or T cells enriched from blood (not recorded which). The receptor source for this set is a woman aged 45-59 years who had recovered from COVID-19.

The V call is TRBV7-8, the J call TRBJ2-3, with D possibly matching TRBD2 (5 bases). The CDR3 spans 14 residues. In germline, CDR1 is SGHVS, CDR2 FQNEAQ. V was trimmed by 5 bases and J by 0 bases, leaving 9 bases between them. The CDR3 DNA reads as TGTGCCAGCAGCCTAGGACTGAGCACAGATACGCAGTATTTT. It encodes CASSLGLSTDTQYF.

This clone appeared a single time. This chain connects TRBV25-1 to TRBJ2-1; TRBD2 might be the D (5 bases). The germline CDR1 and CDR2 sequences are MGHDK and SYGVNS. Trimming removed 6 bases from V and 1 base from J, with 13 bases in between. The CDR3 is 15 residues long. CDR3 residues: CASSRVGGSYNEQFF. The CDR3 coding sequence is TGTGCCAGCAGCCGAGTCGGAGGATCCTACAATGAGCAGTTCTTC.

The V gene is TRBV9, the J gene TRBJ2-1, with D unresolved. Germline V gene sequence: CDR1 SGDLS, CDR2 YYNGEE. The V gene lost 0 bases and the J gene lost 6 bases, with 7 bases spanning the gap. This CDR3 has 13 amino acids. The CDR3 loop is CASSVAPINEQFF. The CDR3 bases are TGTGCCAGCAGCGTAGCCCCTATCAATGAGCAGTTCTTC.

The V and J genes are TRBV13 and TRBJ1-2; 11 bases align to TRBD1. Germline V gene lookup returns CDR1 PRHDT and CDR2 FYEKMQ (reference sequence). Trimming removed 5 bases from V and 2 bases from J; junction bases left unmatched: 4. The CDR3 is 15 amino acids. CDR3 amino acids: CASSHGDRGNYGYTF. Written as DNA, the CDR3 is TGTGCCAGCAGCCACGGGGACAGGGGGAACTATGGCTACACCTTC.

The gene calls are TRBV4-2 and TRBJ2-3, with 11 bases fitting TRBD2. CDR1 is LGHNA and CDR2 is YNFKEQ in the germline V gene. The CDR3 spans 17 residues. V lost 1 base to trimming and J lost 6 bases; unmatched junction nucleotides: 9. The CDR3 bases are TGTGCCAGCAGCCAAGGCAAACTAGCGGGAGTAGGTGATACGCAGTATTTT. It encodes CASSQGKLAGVGDTQYF.

This chain joins TRBV7-9 and TRBJ1-1; a possible D gene is TRBD1 (6 bases). The CDR3 length is 16 residues. Trimming stripped 1 base from V and 5 bases from J, with 17 bases between. CDR1 is SEHNR, CDR2 FQNEAQ, per germline (reference sequence). The CDR3 is CASSLGRQGKGTEAFF. In DNA form, the CDR3 reads TGTGCCAGCAGCTTAGGGAGGCAGGGGAAGGGTACTGAAGCTTTCTTT.

The rearrangement uses TRBV7-2 and TRBJ2-2; D is ambiguous. CDR1 SGHTA and CDR2 FQGNSA come from the germline V gene. The length of the CDR3 is 13 residues. Trimming left V 2 bases short and J 7 bases short, with 8 bases between. CDR3 DNA: TGTGCCAGCAGCTTATTGTCGGGCGGGGAGCTGTTTTTT. The encoded protein is CASSLLSGGELFF.

The chain couples TRBV28 to TRBJ2-7; D remains ambiguous. This CDR3 comprises 11 residues. Germline-derived CDR1 and CDR2 are MDHEN and SYDVKM. Between the trimmed V and J ends, which lost 11 bases and 2 bases, there was a span of 10 bases. CDR3 bases: TGTGCCTCAGGTGGAACCTACGAGCAGTACTTC. Its translation is CASGGTYEQYF.

This clone was seen many times. The rearrangement uses TRBV28 and TRBJ1-5; D might be TRBD1 (5 bases). Germline lookup yields CDR1 MDHEN and CDR2 SYDVKM. V gave up 3 bases and J gave up 1 base, with 16 bases separating them. This CDR3 region has 17 residues. This CDR3 is CASSFPPRVRSNQPQHF. The CDR3, as DNA: TGTGCCAGCAGTTTCCCCCCCAGGGTAAGGAGCAATCAGCCCCAGCATTTT.

As for this clone: One end of the junction is discordant with germline, which a read error may explain. V and J are TRBV7-7 and TRBJ2-7, with 8 bases matching TRBD2. The CDR3 consists of 15 residues. Germline assignment: CDR1 SSHAT and CDR2 FNYEAQ (reference sequence). The CDR3: CASSLGAGGGYEQYF. CDR3 coding DNA: TGTGCTAGCAGCTTGGGGGCTGGCGGGGGGTACGAGCAGTACTTC.

V and J are TRBV18 and TRBJ1-1; the D gene is possibly TRBD1 (5 bases). V lost 0 bases and J 8 bases, leaving 7 bases between the germline ends. Germline-derived CDR1 and CDR2 are KGHSH and LQKENI. The CDR3 is made up of 12 amino acids. CDR3 nucleotides: TGTGCCAGCTCACCACCGGGGGGAGAAGCTTTCTTT. This gives the protein CASSPPGGEAFF.

V gene TRBV18 combines with J gene TRBJ1-1; D may be TRBD1 (5 bases). The CDR3 has 15 amino acids. Germline V gene lookup returns CDR1 KGHSH and CDR2 LQKENI. V was clipped by 1 base and J by 1 base, with 10 bases between them. The CDR3 DNA reads as TGTGCCAGCTCACCACTTCTGGGGGGGAACACTGAAGCTTTCTTT. Residues: CASSPLLGGNTEAFF.

Only a few counts were recorded for this clone. This chain joins TRBV5-1 and TRBJ2-3; D ambiguous. The CDR3 is 17 amino acids. Looked up from germline, CDR1 is SGHRS and CDR2 is YFSETQ. Trimming shortened V by 4 bases and J by 3 bases, and 21 bases separated the two germline ends. DNA of the CDR3: TGCGCCAGCAGCGCGCGACCGAGGATGGTTTTAACAGATACGCAGTATTTT. Its translation: CASSARPRMVLTDTQYF.

This chain connects TRBV19 to TRBJ1-1, with D perhaps matching TRBD1 (6 bases). The V end lost 3 bases, the J end lost 4 bases, and 15 bases lay between the germline ends. The CDR3 sequence is 15 residues long. CDR1 is LNHDA and CDR2 is SQIVND in the germline V gene (reference sequence). CDR3 sequence (DNA): TGTGCCAGTAGTATTCCAGGGGCCGGGGTCACTGAAGCTTTCTTT. Translated, it gives CASSIPGAGVTEAFF.

The chain combines TRBV14 with TRBJ2-7; 10 nucleotides match TRBD2. After removal of 4 bases from V and 2 bases from J, the junction contained 5 bases not matched to a gene. The CDR3 consists of 15 residues. Per the germline V gene, CDR1 is SGHDN and CDR2 is FVKESK. This CDR3 is CASSPKAGGPYEQYF. The CDR3 bases are TGTGCCAGCAGCCCAAAAGCGGGAGGGCCCTACGAGCAGTACTTC.

The V gene is TRBV28, the J gene TRBJ1-2; 11 bases align to TRBD1. Looked up from germline, CDR1 is MDHEN and CDR2 is SYDVKM. The V segment lost 9 bases and the J segment 0 bases; nucleotides outside the gene matches: 9. The CDR3 contains 16 residues. CDR3 coding DNA: TGTGCCAGTTGGACAGGGGGCCGAGAACCTAACTATGGCTACACCTTC. Amino acid sequence: CASWTGGREPNYGYTF.

J is TRBJ2-3 and V is TRBV18; D unclear. V was cut by 2 bases and J by 5 bases, with 5 bases left in between. The CDR3 has 12 residues. Germline CDR1 reads KGHSH; CDR2 reads LQKENI. CDR3 nucleotide sequence: TGTGCCAGCTCACCAATGCGAGATACGCAGTATTTT. It specifies CASSPMRDTQYF.

The V and J genes are TRBV29-1 and TRBJ2-5, with D perhaps TRBD1 (6 bases). V was shortened by 4 bases and J by 5 bases, with 11 bases between the two germline ends. The CDR3 loop spans 12 amino acids. CDR1 and CDR2 (germline): SQVTM, ANQGSEA. The CDR3 protein is CSVAAGDETQYF. CDR3 coding DNA: TGCAGCGTTGCTGCAGGGGACGAGACCCAGTACTTC.

The J gene is TRBJ1-1, the V gene TRBV6-5; D unclear. The CDR3 consists of 13 residues. Trimming shortened V by 5 bases and J by 1 base, and 8 bases separated the two germline ends. CDR1 is MNHEY and CDR2 is SVGAGI in the germline V gene. The DNA of the CDR3 is TGTGCCAGCAGTCGTACAAAGAACACTGAAGCTTTCTTT. Its protein product is CASSRTKNTEAFF.

The V call is TRBV9, the J call TRBJ1-5; D remains ambiguous. CDR3 length equals 13 residues. Germline V gene sequence: CDR1 SGDLS, CDR2 YYNGEE. V lost 4 bases and J 6 bases, leaving 11 bases between the germline ends. DNA for the CDR3: TGTGCCAGCAGCAGCGGACCGGGTCAGCCCCAGCATTTT. Translation gives CASSSGPGQPQHF.

The chain combines TRBV5-6 with TRBJ2-1, with TRBD2 matching 7 bases. The J segment lost 0 bases and the V segment lost 3 bases, leaving 6 bases of the junction unmatched. Germline CDR1 and CDR2: SGHDT and YYEEEE. This CDR3 contains 16 residues. CDR3 sequence reads: CASSSLRGSSYNEQFF. For the CDR3, the DNA is TGTGCCAGCAGCTCCCTGCGGGGGAGCTCCTACAATGAGCAGTTCTTC.

The chain is built from TRBV6-2 or TRBV6-3 and TRBJ2-1, with 14 bases matching TRBD2. Germline V gives CDR1 MNHEY, CDR2 SVGEGT. Trimming cost V 2 bases and J 10 bases; bases outside gene matches: 4. The length of the CDR3 is 15 residues. CDR3 amino acids: CASSYTRLAGGEQFF. CDR3 nucleotide sequence: TGTGCCAGCAGTTACACAAGACTAGCGGGAGGGGAGCAGTTCTTC.

The CDR3 reads CASSPSGGGQPQHF. The CDR3 coding sequence is TGTGCCAGCTCACCTTCAGGGGGAGGACAGCCCCAGCATTTT. The genes are TRBV18 and TRBJ1-5, with TRBD1 matching over 7 bases. This CDR3 has 14 residues. Germline V gene data show CDR1 as KGHSH and CDR2 as LQKENI. V lost 3 bases and J lost 7; bases outside the gene matches: 6.

The V call is TRBV5-6, the J call TRBJ2-1, with D perhaps matching TRBD2 (6 bases). V dropped 4 bases and J dropped 4 bases, with 21 bases sitting between them. CDR3 size: 17 residues. Germline-derived CDR1 and CDR2 are SGHDT and YYEEEE. CDR3 sequence reads: CASSLKRDSYFYNEQFF. CDR3 in DNA: TGTGCCAGCAGCCTCAAACGGGACTCTTACTTTTACAATGAGCAGTTCTTC.

The V and J genes are TRBV7-9 and TRBJ2-1, with D possibly TRBD2 on 5 matching bases. V was cut by 1 base and J by 8 bases, with 12 bases left in between. Germline loops: CDR1 SEHNR, CDR2 FQNEAQ (reference sequence). This CDR3 region has 14 residues. This CDR3 reads CASSLGGLSDEQFF. CDR3 bases: TGTGCCAGCAGCTTAGGAGGACTCAGCGATGAGCAGTTCTTC.

This clone was recorded a few times. This sequence joins TRBV5-4 and TRBJ1-2, with 9 bases lining up with TRBD1. V lost 5 bases, J lost 8 bases, and 10 bases stayed unmatched. Germline CDR1 is SGHNT and CDR2 is YYREEE (reference sequence). This CDR3 contains 14 residues. The CDR3 reads CASSRPGQGKGYTF. The DNA for the CDR3 is TGTGCCAGCAGTCGTCCGGGACAGGGAAAGGGCTACACCTTC.

CDR3 nucleotide sequence: TGTGCCAGCAGTTTAGGGGCAGGCTACGAGCAGTACTTC. Its translation is CASSLGAGYEQYF. The chain has TRBV27 and TRBJ2-7; D perhaps matches TRBD1 (5 bases). Trimming cost V 2 bases and J 3 bases, with 8 bases left between them. Germline lookup yields CDR1 MNHEY and CDR2 SMNVEV (reference sequence). CDR3 length: 13 amino acids.

The J gene is TRBJ1-2, the V gene TRBV24-1; D ambiguous. The CDR3 is made up of 14 amino acids. Germline V lookup: CDR1 KGHDR, CDR2 SFDVKD. The V gene lost 4 bases and the J gene lost 4 bases, with 12 bases spanning the gap. CDR3 loop: CATSDQKQSYGYTF. CDR3 bases: TGTGCCACCAGTGACCAGAAACAGAGCTATGGCTACACCTTC.

The gene calls are TRBV29-1 and TRBJ2-7; D may be TRBD1 (6 bases). V was shortened by 5 bases and J by 2 bases, with 7 bases between the two germline ends. The CDR3 loop spans 11 amino acids. The germline V gene has CDR1 SQVTM and CDR2 ANQGSEA. Here the CDR3 reads CSVQGTYEQYF. In DNA form, the CDR3 reads TGCAGCGTTCAGGGGACCTACGAGCAGTACTTC.